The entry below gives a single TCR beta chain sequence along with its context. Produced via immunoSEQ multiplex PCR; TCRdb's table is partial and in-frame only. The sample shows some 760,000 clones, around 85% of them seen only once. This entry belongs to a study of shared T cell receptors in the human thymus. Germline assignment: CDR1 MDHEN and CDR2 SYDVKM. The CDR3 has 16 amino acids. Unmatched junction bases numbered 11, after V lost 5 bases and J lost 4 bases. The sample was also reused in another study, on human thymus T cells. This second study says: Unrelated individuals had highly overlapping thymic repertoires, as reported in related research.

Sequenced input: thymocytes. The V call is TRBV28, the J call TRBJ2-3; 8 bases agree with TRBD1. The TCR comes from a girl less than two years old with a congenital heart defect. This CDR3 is CASSQRTGQGADTQYF. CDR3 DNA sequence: TGTGCCAGCAGTCAAAGGACAGGGCAAGGAGCAGATACGCAGTATTTT.